This T cell receptor beta chain was recorded in a study of blood T cell repertoires in COVID-19 (dated by TCRdb to about 2020). Looking at the study overall: The collaborator samples originated in the United States, Italy and Spain and spanned the acute and convalescent phases of COVID-19. The prospective study material was composed of cDNA or gDNA derived from T cells, B-cell-depleted T cells, or PBMCs. Subjects who had been exposed to COVID-19, were actively infected with it, or had recovered from it provided the deeply sampled blood TCRbeta repertoires that made up the dataset. A freely available public database, intended as a resource for researchers studying the immune response to SARS-CoV-2, is where the repertoires were released. Samples came from the ongoing ImmuneRACE study (first 160 participants) plus 1,254 subjects from 6 global collaborators. The sample metadata nearly always contained a de-identified subject ID, COVID-19 status, age in years and sex. Where available, HLA class I and class II types were obtained from metadata supplied by the sample provider rather than from assay-based typing.

The CDR3 sequence holds 15 residues, the cysteine and phenylalanine included. Of all the DNA, just the CDR3 is kept, 45 bases in frame from base 1. Based on the germline V gene, the CDR1 and CDR2 sequences are SGDLS and YYNGEE. The V and J ends are trimmed by 0 bases and 2 bases, leaving 10 bases between them. Study-level results and caveats: How much clinical and demographic metadata was included differed by source and by participant, and the metadata was provided uncurated.

Comments on this clone: Its cognate antigen has yet to be identified. Per-base qualities were not stored, and no clone one base away is much larger.

TCRbeta CDR3 regions were amplified from genomic DNA by means of the immunoSEQ Assay, a bias-controlled multiplex PCR. For the original study's pipeline: The number of nucleated cells in each sample was estimated from the amplification of reference gene primers within the assay. To quantify the absolute abundance of each unique TCRbeta CDR3 rearrangement, sequence reads were collapsed and filtered. For each sample, productive Simpson clonality was calculated as the square root of Simpson's diversity index across productive rearrangements. In its TCRdb copy, this immuneACCESS table keeps in-frame sequences only and misses some clones. Where compared with another copy, unresolved V genes explain less than half of these, and the others have no known cause. That table gives V, J and clone size, and the DNA gave D and trimming. Within this sample are a few hundred thousand clones, with 86% of them counted one time only. The biggest ten clones account for around 1.5% of the sample.

The collaborating institutions used their own protocols to collect whole blood in K2EDTA tubes. For TCRbeta analysis, collaborator samples were shipped as frozen whole blood, as isolated PBMCs, or as DNA extracted from either sample type. The TCR comes from a woman aged 50 to 65 with acute or convalescent COVID-19. The sequence is built from TRBV9 and TRBJ2-3; the D gene lacks a confident call. Sequenced sample: peripheral blood. The CDR3 reads CASSVDQESTDTQYF. The nucleotides are TGTGCCAGCAGCGTAGACCAGGAATCCACAGATACGCAGTATTTT.